A single sample gave rise to the 14 T cell receptor beta chains below, sequenced in a study of vaccination effects on CD4 cells after COVID-19. Having been cultured for 10 days, the cells underwent CD4+ T cell isolation. The person acquired a PCR-confirmed SARS-CoV-2 infection between March and December 2020. Two-dose vaccination with either BNT162b2 or mRNA-1273 was given to the participants. Measured with immunoSEQ multiplex PCR; TCRdb has only the in-frame clones, and not every one. The repertoire holds tens of thousands of clones, with around three quarters as singletons. What these receptors recognize is not known. Here the sequenced sample was CD4+ T cells from PBMCs cultured without peptide, taken after COVID-19 vaccination. The receptor set was obtained from a human donor who had a prior SARS-CoV-2 infection.

The chain carries TRBV30 and TRBJ1-2; 7 bases match TRBD1. With V trimmed by 3 bases and J by 4 bases, 5 bases remained unmatched. CDR1 is GTSNPN, CDR2 SVGIG, per germline (reference sequence). The CDR3 totals 13 residues. The CDR3 DNA reads as TGTGCCTGGAGGAGGGGACAGTTCTATGGCTACACCTTC. Its protein product is CAWRRGQFYGYTF. Using reference TRBV30 and TRBJ1-2 for the parts outside the CDR3, the full variable domain is SQTIHQWPATLVQPVGSPLSLECTVEGTSNPNLYWYRQAAGRGLQLLFYSVGIGQISSEVPQNLSASRPQDRQFILSSKKLLLSDSGFYLCAWRRGQFYGYTFGSGTRLTVV.

This rearrangement joins TRBV3-1 (or the pseudogene TRBV3-2) to TRBJ2-7; D is unresolved. This CDR3 spans 12 amino acids. Germline lookup yields CDR1 LGHDT and CDR2 YNNKEL (reference sequence). The germline V and J ends were trimmed by 1 base and 4 bases, with 5 bases remaining between them. Here the CDR3 DNA reads TGTGCCAGCAGCCAAGGGGAATACGAGCAGTACTTC. This codes for CASSQGEYEQYF.

The sample holds a few counts of this clone. The chain combines TRBV5-1 with TRBJ2-1; 7 positions agree with TRBD2. Trimming removed 0 bases from V and 1 base from J; junction bases left unmatched: 4. The CDR3 loop spans 16 amino acids. Germline-derived CDR1 and CDR2 are SGHRS and YFSETQ. The CDR3, as DNA: TGCGCCAGCAGCTTGGTGGCGGGAGTTTCCTACAATGAGCAGTTCTTC. The encoded protein is CASSLVAGVSYNEQFF. Using reference TRBV5-1 and TRBJ2-1 for the parts outside the CDR3, the full variable domain is KAGVTQTPRYLIKTRGQQVTLSCSPISGHRSVSWYQQTPGQGLQFLFEYFSETQRNKGNFPGRFSGRQFSNSRSEMNVSTLELGDSALYLCASSLVAGVSYNEQFFGPGTRLTVL.

The CDR3 loop reads CASSRRLAGAETQYF. The DNA of the CDR3 is TGTGCCAGCAGCAGGAGGCTAGCGGGGGCAGAGACCCAGTACTTC. This rearrangement joins TRBV5-6 to TRBJ2-5, with TRBD2 matching 10 bases. The CDR3 length is 15 residues. Germline V gives CDR1 SGHDT, CDR2 YYEEEE. J was trimmed by 4 bases and V by 4 bases; bases with no gene match: 7.

The chain employs TRBV2 and TRBJ2-7; the match to TRBD1 covers 8 bases. The CDR3 has 15 amino acids. Germline V gene lookup returns CDR1 SNHLY and CDR2 FYNNEI. Unmatched junction bases numbered 12, after V lost 7 bases and J lost 4 bases. The CDR3 DNA reads TGTGCCAGCATGAAGGACAGGGCAGGGGGGTACGAGCAGTACTTC. Protein product: CASMKDRAGGYEQYF.

This clone is a singleton in its sample. The chain has TRBV20-1 and TRBJ1-2; D ambiguous. V was shortened by 5 bases and J by 1 base, with 5 bases between the two germline ends. This CDR3 spans 11 amino acids. The germline CDR1 and CDR2 sequences are DFQATT and SNEGSKA (reference sequence). This CDR3 is CSAVINYGYTF. CDR3 in DNA: TGCAGTGCTGTCATTAACTATGGCTACACCTTC.

The chain employs TRBV5-6 and TRBJ2-7, with D perhaps matching TRBD1 (7 bases). In germline, CDR1 is SGHDT, CDR2 YYEEEE. V was shortened by 4 bases and J by 3 bases, with 11 bases between the two germline ends. CDR3 length equals 13 residues. CDR3 in DNA: TGTGCCAGCAGCCGCGGGGACAGCTACGAGCAGTACTTC. Translated, it gives CASSRGDSYEQYF.

This clone was seen a single time. V and J are TRBV6-2 or TRBV6-3 and TRBJ2-7; D remains ambiguous. The CDR3 runs to 15 residues. Looked up from germline, CDR1 is MNHEY and CDR2 is SVGEGT. Trimming removed 2 bases from V and 0 bases from J, with 11 bases in between. CDR3 nucleotide sequence: TGTGCCAGCAGTTACGGAACAGATAGCTCCTACGAGCAGTACTTC. This encodes CASSYGTDSSYEQYF.

J is TRBJ2-1 and V is TRBV12-5; D is unresolved. V was pared by 6 bases and J by 12 bases, with 15 bases between. This CDR3 is 12 amino acids long. From germline, CDR1 is LGHNT and CDR2 FRNRAP. CDR3 protein: CASGPQAGGQFF. The CDR3 bases are TGTGCTAGTGGCCCACAAGCAGGCGGGCAGTTCTTC.

The CDR3 bases are TGTGCCAGCAGCTTAGCGAGGTCGGGCGGGAGTAACACCGGGGAGCTGTTTTTT. This translates into CASSLARSGGSNTGELFF. The chain couples TRBV11-3 to TRBJ2-2; TRBD2 agrees at 7 bases. V was clipped by 1 base and J by 2 bases; unmatched bases: 10. Germline lookup yields CDR1 SGHNT and CDR2 YENEEA. The CDR3 spans 18 residues.

This sequence joins TRBV30 and TRBJ1-4; D might be TRBD1 (6 bases). The length of the CDR3 is 14 residues. CDR1 is GTSNPN and CDR2 is SVGIG in the germline V gene (reference sequence). V was pared by 7 bases and J by 0 bases, with 12 bases between. The CDR3 nucleotides read TGTGCCTCCGATACAGGGACAACTAATGAAAAACTGTTTTTT. Amino acids: CASDTGTTNEKLFF.

This clone was detected only once. The chain uses TRBV7-9 and TRBJ2-7, with D possibly being TRBD1 or TRBD2 (6 bases each). V was pared by 5 bases and J by 0 bases, with 20 bases between. The germline V gene encodes CDR1 SEHNR and CDR2 FQNEAQ (reference sequence). This CDR3 contains 17 residues. The CDR3 sequence: CASSPRGGLPSSYEQYF. DNA of the CDR3: TGTGCCAGCAGCCCTAGAGGGGGACTCCCCTCCTCCTACGAGCAGTACTTC. Full variable domain (missing parts from reference TRBV7-9 and TRBJ2-7): DTGVSQNPRHKITKRGQNVTFRCDPISEHNRLYWYRQTLGQGPEFLTYFQNEAQLEKSRLLSDRFSAERPKGSFSTLEIQRTEQGDSAMYLCASSPRGGLPSSYEQYFGPGTRLTVT.

The V call is TRBV25-1, the J call TRBJ2-5; 8 bases agree with TRBD1. CDR1 is MGHDK and CDR2 is SYGVNS in the germline V gene. The CDR3 length is 16 residues. V trimming: 0 bases; J trimming: 5 bases; junction bases outside the gene matches: 8. In DNA, the CDR3 is TGTGCCAGCAGTGAATACGCAGGGGGCTCTTTTGAGACCCAGTACTTC. This sequence encodes CASSEYAGGSFETQYF.

The chain has TRBV6-6 and TRBJ2-4, with TRBD2 as a possible D gene (5 bases). This CDR3 has 16 residues. CDR1 and CDR2 (germline): MNHNY, SVGAGI (reference sequence). The V end was cut by 4 bases, the J end by 0 bases, with 13 bases between. The CDR3 DNA sequence: TGTGCCAGCAGTTTTTCAGCGCGGGTAGCCAAAAACATTCAGTACTTC. It is translated as CASSFSARVAKNIQYF.